This TCR beta chain derives from a study of early T cells in non-severe SARS-CoV-2 infection. Study-level findings and limits: Using VDJdb, the matching emphasized anti-spike CD8 responses while missing private and CD4 specificities.

This clonotype was counted many times. Its antigen is as yet unknown. V shed 0 bases and J 10 bases; nucleotides not matched to a gene: 18. This CDR3 contains 17 residues. Germline V gene lookup returns CDR1 DFQATT and CDR2 SNEGSKA (reference sequence). TCRdb reprocessed the 5' RACE reads via MiXCR and lists one record per CDR3 protein. The table includes roughly 32,000 distinct CDR3 sequences, about 3.9% detected once. The TCR originated in an adult who was a healthcare worker with PCR-confirmed SARS-CoV-2 infection or an uninfected control (not recorded which). The sequencing input was whole blood. The V gene is TRBV20-1, the J gene TRBJ2-1; 7 bases align to TRBD2. CDR3: CSARDLPRSGMMEEQFF. CDR3 in DNA: TGCAGTGCTAGAGATCTCCCGCGGAGCGGGATGATGGAGGAGCAGTTCTTC.